The clone carrying this T cell receptor (beta chain) was counted at least ten times. The antigen is not known. TCRdb redid the calling of the 5' RACE reads with MiXCR, one entry per CDR3 protein. The sample yields about 68,000 distinct CDR3 sequences, approximately 7% seen once. The data stem from a study of T cells after yellow fever vaccination. In the study overall: Fractions of low cell number were prepared using SMART-Seq v4 Ultra Low Input.

Overall study findings and caveats: Abundant clonotypes from the bulk population could have been carried over as contaminants into FACS-sorted repertoires. It was the secondary response that reached its peak faster, day 5 versus 15, but it was weaker.

Germline CDR1 and CDR2: LGHNA and YNFKEQ. This CDR3 comprises 18 residues. Between the trimmed V and J ends, which lost 7 bases and 1 base, there was a span of 26 bases. Sequences were derived from CD8+ T cells sorted from PBMCs, sampled about 49 days after the first yellow fever vaccination. The chain couples TRBV4-2 to TRBJ2-7; D gene uncertain. The clonotype originates from a man younger than 30 who received the YFV17D yellow fever vaccine. The CDR3 nucleotides read TGTGCCAGCACCCATCAGGCGCTCTGGACGGTAAATTCCTACGAGCAGTACTTC. As protein: CASTHQALWTVNSYEQYF.